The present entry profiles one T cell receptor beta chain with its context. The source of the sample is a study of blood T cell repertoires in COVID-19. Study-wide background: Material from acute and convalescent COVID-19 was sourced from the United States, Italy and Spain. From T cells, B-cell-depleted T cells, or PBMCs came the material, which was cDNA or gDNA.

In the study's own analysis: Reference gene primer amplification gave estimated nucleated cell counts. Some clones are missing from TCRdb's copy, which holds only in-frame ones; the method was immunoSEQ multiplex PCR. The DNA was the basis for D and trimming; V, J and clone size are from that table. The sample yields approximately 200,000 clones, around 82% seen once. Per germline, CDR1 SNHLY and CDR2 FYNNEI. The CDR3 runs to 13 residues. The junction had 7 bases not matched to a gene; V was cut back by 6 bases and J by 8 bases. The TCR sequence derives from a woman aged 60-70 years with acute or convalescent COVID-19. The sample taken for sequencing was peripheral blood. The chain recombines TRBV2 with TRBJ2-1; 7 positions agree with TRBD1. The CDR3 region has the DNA TGTGCCAGCAGGGGTGGCGGACAGGATGAGCAGTTCTTC. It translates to CASRGGGQDEQFF.